The present entry profiles one TCR beta chain with its context. This clone was observed a few times. No antigen is known for it. One base away there is no much larger clone; base qualities are not given. Each donor gave one peripheral blood draw, about 100 mL on average, collected into heparinised tubes. Naive, central memory, regulatory and stem cell-like memory CD4+ T cells were sorted on a BD FACSAria II using a panel including CD45RO, CCR7, CD25, CD127, CD95 and CD27. A purity above 98% was achieved for all sorted populations. PBMCs were separated immediately by Lymphoprep density gradient centrifugation and were stained directly, without being cultured. So that batch effects would be minimized, each experiment stained and sorted samples in pairs, pairing one healthy donor with one patient. The data belong to a study of beta chain features in type 1 diabetes listed by TCRdb under 2018. Study-wide context: Mean age, gender distribution, total cell number and subset yield were not different between patients and healthy donors. The study compared TCRB repertoires of sorted circulating CD4+ T cell subsets between recently diagnosed type 1 diabetes patients and matched healthy donors. Whereas all 30 or so donors provided naive and central memory subsets, regulatory and stem cell-like memory subsets were isolated from just 8 patients and about eight healthy donors. A total of around 110,000,000 sorted cells were examined across all samples, and RNA yield correlated strongly with the number of cells per subset.

V gives up 7 bases and J gives up 3 bases, and the segment between their germline ends measures 16 bases. CDR1 and CDR2, per the germline V gene, are SGHDT and YYEEEE. Inclusive of the bounding cysteine and phenylalanine, the CDR3 is 14 residues long. The kept DNA is CDR3 alone, 42 bases in frame from the first base. Summary of the overall study and its limitations: The naive, central memory and regulatory TCRB repertoires appeared to resemble one another more closely among patients than among healthy donors. Type 1 diabetes patients showed a moderate but significant shortening of TCRB CDR3 length in all four CD4+ subsets. HLA sub-analyses involved small numbers of individuals, so any influence of HLA type on TCRB rearrangement remained unresolved. Patients with type 1 diabetes made fewer insertions and deleted more nucleotides at VDJ recombination sites, implying thymic rearrangement abnormalities. Shorter templates might have been favored by PCR, but patient and control samples were amplified and corrected together, so both groups would have been affected equally by any skew. Because cDNA was sequenced instead of genomic DNA, activated cells with high expression could be over-represented, although the groups did not differ in activation or CD3 levels.

The High Capacity cDNA Reverse Transcription Kit was used to reverse transcribe all of the isolated RNA, meaning that expressed TCRB transcripts were what got sequenced. Naive, central memory and regulatory T cell samples underwent deep immunoSEQ sequencing, averaging roughly 3.3 million total reads per sample. After sorted cells were lysed in RLT buffer, RNA was extracted with DNase-treated RNeasy Micro or Mini kits, with the choice depending on cell number. Each cell subset was processed separately to prevent cross-contamination, with patient and healthy donor samples processed together. The immunoSEQ multiplex PCR was used to amplify TCRB sequences from cDNA, generating 87-bp fragments that spanned the CDR3 region. Sequencing of the amplicons was done on the Illumina HiSeq platform. On the authors' methods: Synthetic template baselines were used to correct PCR bias computationally, reads within Hamming distance 2 were collapsed, and singletons that could not be merged were discarded. Reads were aligned against IMGT so that V, D and J genes, CDR3 length and insertions or deletions at six rearrangement sites could be assigned. Within each subset, clonotype counts were normalized to sorted cell number, after which true diversity and Gini coefficients were computed with the tcR R package. The overlap coefficient, calculated on TCRB nucleotide sequences, was used to quantify repertoire sharing. Out-of-frame TCRB sequences from naive cells were analyzed to stand in for the pre-selection repertoire. The immuneACCESS repertoire file appears here via TCRdb, limited to in-frame rearrangements. These files lack a portion of the clones; in checked studies, under half of the deficit traces to unresolved V genes, and the cause of the others is not known. V and J calls and clone size are those listed in that table; D and trimming were worked out from the DNA. Across this sample there are roughly 380,000 clones, with less than 20% seen only once. The top ten clonotypes cover 0.035% to 0.05% of the sample.

Sequenced sample: naive CD4+ T cells from blood. The cell subset or site label here, explained by the study, means: true naive CD4+ T cells. Recombination connected TRBV5-6 to TRBJ1-1; a weak D assignment points to TRBD1 (6 bases agree). The receptor was isolated from a woman between 18 and 29 years old in good health. The CDR3 loop reads CASANQGWHTEAFF. The DNA reads TGTGCCAGCGCCAACCAGGGGTGGCACACTGAAGCTTTCTTT.